This entry describes one T cell receptor beta chain. The CDR3 totals 17 residues. CDR1 and CDR2 from the germline V gene are SGHAT and FQNNGV. V was cut by 4 bases and J by 6 bases, with 21 bases left in between. The data were obtained in a study of blood T cell repertoires in COVID-19. Study context: Collection of acute and convalescent COVID-19 samples took place in the United States, Italy and Spain. Sample material is recorded as cDNA or gDNA derived from T cells, B-cell-depleted T cells, or PBMCs.

Authors' analysis steps: It was from reference gene primer amplification that nucleated cell counts were estimated. The method was immunoSEQ multiplex PCR; TCRdb's version includes in-frame clones alone and lacks a portion of them. Clone size and the V and J calls come from that table; the DNA yielded D and trimming. Of some 110,000 clones detected, around 90% appear once; the ten largest clones hold approximately 6%. Sequenced input: peripheral blood. This clonotype originated in a human donor in a cohort sampled during active COVID-19. The chain recombines TRBV11-2 with TRBJ2-2; possibly TRBD1 for D (6 bases). The CDR3 nucleotides read TGTGCCAGCAGCTGGATCTCGGCAGGGGTTTATTCCGGGGAGCTGTTTTTT. This encodes CASSWISAGVYSGELFF.